This TCR beta chain was captured in a study of sequential checkpoint blockade in melanoma. As to treatment: randomized to nivolumab then ipilimumab (arm A) or the reverse (arm B). Data came from immunoSEQ multiplex PCR; TCRdb stores just in-frame clones and leaves some out. The repertoire includes approximately 29,000 clones, 83% of them detected once, and about 15% sits in the top ten. Trimming cost V 3 bases and J 5 bases; bases outside gene matches: 7. The CDR3 sequence is 15 residues long. The germline V gene encodes CDR1 SGDLS and CDR2 YYNGEE. The chain joins TRBV9 to TRBJ1-2; 10 nucleotides line up with TRBD1. The TCR sequence derives from a human donor with melanoma. The source material was CD8+ T cells sorted from blood (inferred from file names), sampled from a patient given nivolumab and ipilimumab in sequence. The CDR3 here is CASSGGGTGAYGYTF. In nucleotides, the CDR3 is TGTGCCAGCAGCGGGGGGGGGACAGGGGCGTATGGCTACACCTTC. Full variable domain (rest looked up from reference TRBV9 and TRBJ1-2): DSGVTQTPKHLITATGQRVTLRCSPRSGDLSVYWYQQSLDQGLQFLIQYYNGEERAKGNILERFSAQQFPDLHSELNLSSLELGDSALYFCASSGGGTGAYGYTFGSGTRLTVV.